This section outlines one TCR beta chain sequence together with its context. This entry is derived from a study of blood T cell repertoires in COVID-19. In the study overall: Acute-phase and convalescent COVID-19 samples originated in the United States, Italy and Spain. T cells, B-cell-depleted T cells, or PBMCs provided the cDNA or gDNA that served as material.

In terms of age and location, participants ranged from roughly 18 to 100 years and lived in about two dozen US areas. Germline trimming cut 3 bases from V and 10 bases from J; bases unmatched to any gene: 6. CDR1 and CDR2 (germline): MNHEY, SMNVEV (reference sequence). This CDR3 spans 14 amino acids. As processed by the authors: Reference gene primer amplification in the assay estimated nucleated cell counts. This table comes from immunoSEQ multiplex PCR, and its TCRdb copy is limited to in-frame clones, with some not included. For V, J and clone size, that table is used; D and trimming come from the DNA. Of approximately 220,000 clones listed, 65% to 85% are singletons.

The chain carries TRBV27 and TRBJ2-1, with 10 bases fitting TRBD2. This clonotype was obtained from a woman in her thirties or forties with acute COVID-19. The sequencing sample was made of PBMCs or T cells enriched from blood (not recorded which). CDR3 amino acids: CASSFLAGAWEQFF. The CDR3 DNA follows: TGTGCCAGCAGTTTCCTAGCGGGGGCCTGGGAGCAGTTCTTC.